The 29 T cell receptor beta chains in this list originate from one sample, sequenced in a study of identical twins. MiXCR was run by TCRdb on the 5' RACE reads, yielding one entry per CDR3 protein. Of approximately 530,000 distinct CDR3 sequences in the sample, about a fifth were seen once. The same data also contributed to another study, on yellow fever vaccine responses in identical twins.

The sequencing sample was made of CD4+ T cells sorted from blood. The origin of the receptors is a woman between 18 and 29 years old in good health.

This clonotype was found a few times. The chain joins TRBV28 to TRBJ2-2; TRBD2 matches 9 bases. Germline V gives CDR1 MDHEN, CDR2 SYDVKM. Unmatched junction bases numbered 4, after V lost 5 bases and J lost 6 bases. This CDR3 is 14 amino acids long. CDR3 coding DNA: TGTGCCAGCAGTCTTAGCGGGAGACCCGGGGAGCTGTTTTTT. This gives the protein CASSLSGRPGELFF.

This clonotype turned up a few times. V gene TRBV12-3 or TRBV12-4 combines with J gene TRBJ2-3, with 8 positions matching TRBD1. The CDR3 contains 16 residues. V lost 4 bases to trimming and J lost 2 bases; unmatched junction nucleotides: 8. Written as DNA, the CDR3 is TGTGCCAGCAGTTCGACAGGGGATGATGACACAGATACGCAGTATTTT. Amino acid sequence: CASSSTGDDDTDTQYF.

V is TRBV5-1 and J is TRBJ2-5; no definite D call. CDR3 size: 13 residues. The germline CDR1 and CDR2 sequences are SGHRS and YFSETQ. V was trimmed by 5 bases and J by 0 bases, leaving 8 bases between them. The CDR3 DNA reads TGCGCCAGCAGTCAATCTAACCAAGAGACCCAGTACTTC. Its translation is CASSQSNQETQYF.

The chain recombines TRBV12-3 or TRBV12-4 with TRBJ2-1; D remains ambiguous. Trimming left V 6 bases short and J 11 bases short, with 20 bases between. CDR3 length: 14 amino acids. The CDR3, as DNA: TGTGCCAGCAGCCCTAATTCTCCTTTAGTCAAGCAGTTCTTC. Residues: CASSPNSPLVKQFF.

This chain's CDR3 is CASSQRKGETQYF. CDR3 nucleotide sequence: TGTGCCAGCAGCCAACGGAAGGGGGAGACCCAGTACTTC. The chain employs TRBV14 and TRBJ2-5; D is perhaps TRBD1 (5 bases). This CDR3 is 13 amino acids long. The germline V and J ends were trimmed by 2 bases and 5 bases, with 9 bases remaining between them. The germline CDR1 and CDR2 sequences are SGHDN and FVKESK.

This clonotype was counted a few times. The chain uses TRBV20-1 and TRBJ2-1; the match to TRBD2 covers 13 bases. The V and J ends lost 4 bases and 3 bases, in that order; junction bases with no gene match: 6. Germline assignment: CDR1 DFQATT and CDR2 SNEGSKA (reference sequence). This CDR3 has 16 amino acids. The CDR3 nucleotides read TGCAGTGCTATGGGAGGGACTAGCGGGAACTACAATGAGCAGTTCTTC. It translates to CSAMGGTSGNYNEQFF.

The chain recombines TRBV4-2 with TRBJ1-2; D is unclear. In germline, CDR1 is LGHNA, CDR2 YNFKEQ. Deletions cut 0 bases from V and 7 bases from J, with 15 bases between. CDR3 length equals 15 residues. The CDR3 here is CASSQDPGWDGGYTF. The CDR3 coding sequence is TGTGCCAGCAGCCAAGATCCTGGGTGGGATGGTGGCTACACCTTC.

This clonotype showed up just a few times. The CDR3 region has the DNA TGCAGTGCTAGAATTATGGACCCAGGGAGTGGGTATGGCTACACCTTC. Translating gives CSARIMDPGSGYGYTF. V is TRBV20-1 and J is TRBJ1-2; possibly TRBD1 for D (5 bases). CDR1 DFQATT and CDR2 SNEGSKA come from the germline V gene (reference sequence). CDR3 length equals 16 residues. The V end lost 2 bases, the J end lost 5 bases, and 21 bases lay between the germline ends.

The chain carries TRBV3-1 and TRBJ2-5; D unclear. With 4 bases removed from V and 3 bases from J, the gap between germline ends came to 12 bases. Germline V CDR1 and CDR2: LGHDT, YNNKEL (reference sequence). The CDR3 spans 14 residues. The CDR3: CASSPRDGKETQYF. CDR3 coding DNA: TGTGCCAGCAGCCCTCGTGATGGAAAAGAGACCCAGTACTTC.

The chain uses TRBV20-1 and TRBJ2-2, with TRBD1 identical over 10 bases. There are 15 residues in the CDR3. V shed 5 bases, J shed 0 bases, and the junction held 3 bases outside the gene matches. Germline CDR1 DFQATT, CDR2 SNEGSKA (reference sequence). This CDR3 reads CSASGTGANTGELFF. The CDR3 DNA sequence: TGCAGTGCTTCCGGGACAGGGGCGAACACCGGGGAGCTGTTTTTT.

Note on this clonotype: At one end, the junction sequence differs from germline, possibly due to a read error. The genes are TRBV5-1 and TRBJ1-1; 8 bases agree with TRBD1. Looked up from germline, CDR1 is SGHRS and CDR2 is YFSETQ. The CDR3 runs to 19 residues. The chain's CDR3 is CASSLDDSTIRGRGTESFF. The DNA for the CDR3 is TGCGCCAGCAGCTTGGACGACTCGACTATCAGGGGGCGCGGCACTGAATCTTTCTTT.

The table lists this clonotype with a few counts. The chain employs TRBV24-1 and TRBJ2-3; D gene ambiguous. There are 12 residues in the CDR3. CDR1 and CDR2 from the germline V gene are KGHDR and SFDVKD. The ends were cut back, 3 bases at V and 9 bases at J, with 9 bases in the middle. For the CDR3, the DNA is TGTGCCACCAGTGATACGTTGGGAACGCAGTATTTT. It is translated as CATSDTLGTQYF.

In its sample, this clonotype was seen a few times. CDR3 coding DNA: TGCAGCGTTACCACAGGGGCTGGCTACACCTTC. Translated, it gives CSVTTGAGYTF. The J gene is TRBJ1-2, the V gene TRBV29-1; 7 bases align to TRBD1. This CDR3 spans 11 amino acids. V trimming: 5 bases; J trimming: 7 bases; junction bases outside the gene matches: 4. Germline CDR1 SQVTM, CDR2 ANQGSEA.

The chain combines TRBV27 with TRBJ2-5, with 8 bases that match TRBD2. The trim removed 8 bases at V and 4 bases at J, leaving 12 bases unmatched. The germline gives CDR1 MNHEY, CDR2 SMNVEV (reference sequence). The CDR3 sequence is 15 residues long. In nucleotides, the CDR3 is TGTGCCAGCCGACCGGGAGGGCCCTCGATAGAGACCCAGTACTTC. Protein: CASRPGGPSIETQYF.

This clonotype appeared a few times. The V gene is TRBV29-1, the J gene TRBJ2-7; D remains unclear. V dropped 7 bases and J dropped 3 bases, with 7 bases sitting between them. The CDR3 contains 10 residues. CDR1 and CDR2 from the germline V gene are SQVTM and ANQGSEA. The CDR3 here is CSAADYEQYF. CDR3 sequence (DNA): TGCAGCGCCGCGGACTACGAGCAGTACTTC.

The chain links TRBV5-1 to TRBJ2-7, with D maybe TRBD2 (5 bases). Trimming took off 6 bases at V and 0 bases at J, with 13 bases between the two ends. Germline lookup yields CDR1 SGHRS and CDR2 YFSETQ. This CDR3 contains 14 residues. The CDR3: CASTEDSSSYEQYF. DNA for the CDR3: TGCGCCAGCACCGAGGACTCTAGCTCCTACGAGCAGTACTTC.

This clonotype has only a few counts. V gene TRBV29-1 combines with J gene TRBJ2-5; TRBD1 might be the D (6 bases). Per germline, CDR1 SQVTM and CDR2 ANQGSEA. Trimming pared 3 bases from V and 7 bases from J, leaving 15 bases between. The CDR3 totals 13 residues. CDR3 DNA: TGCAGCGTTGATCGGTCAGGGGAAGCGACCCAGTACTTC. It codes for CSVDRSGEATQYF.

This clonotype came up a few times. The chain combines TRBV12-3 or TRBV12-4 with TRBJ2-1, with 10 bases fitting TRBD2. The CDR3 sequence is 16 residues long. V lost 5 bases, J lost 9 bases, and 13 bases stayed unmatched. The CDR3 region has the DNA TGTGCCAGCAGTGTTCAAGCGGGAGGGCGGCACCTTGAGCAGTTCTTC. Amino acids: CASSVQAGGRHLEQFF.

This clonotype was seen only a few times. The V and J genes are TRBV6-1 and TRBJ2-1, with 11 bases fitting TRBD2. CDR1 is MNHNS, CDR2 SASEGT, per germline. V lost 4 bases to trimming and J lost 6 bases; unmatched junction nucleotides: 8. The CDR3 extends over 16 amino acids. CDR3: CASSGQRLAGRNEQFF. The CDR3 nucleotides read TGTGCCAGCAGTGGACAGAGACTAGCGGGACGCAATGAGCAGTTCTTC.

The chain recombines TRBV20-1 with TRBJ2-1; 8 bases align to TRBD2. Germline V lookup: CDR1 DFQATT, CDR2 SNEGSKA (reference sequence). With V trimmed by 3 bases and J by 3 bases, 7 bases remained unmatched. The CDR3 sequence is 15 residues long. The CDR3, as DNA: TGCAGTGCTAGGATTAGCGGGACCCTCTACAATGAGCAGTTCTTC. Translating it yields CSARISGTLYNEQFF.

This chain connects TRBV4-2 to TRBJ2-2, with 9 bases identical to TRBD2. Germline CDR1 and CDR2: LGHNA and YNFKEQ. J gave up 4 bases and V 0 bases, and 6 bases lay outside the gene matches. This CDR3 has 17 amino acids. CDR3 residues: CASSQDRSSGITGELFF. In DNA form, the CDR3 reads TGTGCCAGCAGCCAAGATCGGTCTAGCGGGATCACCGGGGAGCTGTTTTTT.

The chain has TRBV5-1 and TRBJ2-4, with D possibly being TRBD1 (6 bases). Trimming pared 1 base from V and 6 bases from J, leaving 17 bases between. The CDR3 totals 16 residues. Germline V gene sequence: CDR1 SGHRS, CDR2 YFSETQ. This chain's CDR3 is CASSLIVRGGGNIQYF. As DNA, the CDR3 is TGCGCCAGCAGCTTGATTGTCAGGGGCGGAGGAAACATTCAGTACTTC.

The rearrangement joins TRBV20-1 to TRBJ1-4, with no clear D. V lost 0 bases, J lost 0 bases, and 8 bases lay in between. Germline lookup yields CDR1 DFQATT and CDR2 SNEGSKA (reference sequence). The CDR3 covers 15 residues. The CDR3 nucleotides read TGCAGTGCTAGAGATCGGGTAGCAACTAATGAAAAACTGTTTTTT. This translates into CSARDRVATNEKLFF.

This clonotype was seen a few times. The chain carries TRBV7-6 and TRBJ2-3; maybe TRBD1 (6 bases). The V gene's germline CDR1 is SGHVS and CDR2 FNYEAQ. V shed 0 bases and J shed 8 bases, with 12 bases lying between them. This CDR3 comprises 14 residues. CDR3 protein: CASSLAEDSSTQYF. The CDR3 DNA reads TGTGCCAGCAGCTTAGCGGAGGACAGCTCTACGCAGTATTTT.

The genes are TRBV3-1 and TRBJ2-5, with 10 bases aligning to TRBD2. There are 15 residues in the CDR3. Trimming removed 4 bases from V and 5 bases from J; junction bases left unmatched: 7. From germline, CDR1 is LGHDT and CDR2 YNNKEL (reference sequence). The CDR3 DNA is TGTGCCAGCAGCCCGCCGGGACTAGCGAGGGAGACCCAGTACTTC. It codes for CASSPPGLARETQYF.

Only a few counts were recorded for this clonotype. The rearrangement joins TRBV5-5 to TRBJ2-7; D unclear. The CDR3 sequence is 14 residues long. V was pared by 1 base and J by 1 base, with 9 bases between. Germline CDR1 reads SGHKS; CDR2 reads YYEKEE (reference sequence). CDR3 coding DNA: TGTGCCAGCAGCTTGATGACATTATCCTACGAGCAGTACGTC. It codes for CASSLMTLSYEQYV.

This clonotype showed up just a few times. In DNA form, the CDR3 reads TGCGCCAGCAGCACCGGACAGGGGGACTCTGAAGCTTTCTTT. Its protein is CASSTGQGDSEAFF. The V and J genes are TRBV5-1 and TRBJ1-1, with 10 bases lining up with TRBD1. Germline V CDR1 and CDR2: SGHRS, YFSETQ. The CDR3 is made up of 14 amino acids. Losses at the gene ends were 4 bases for V and 6 bases for J; bases not matched to a gene: 6. Full variable domain (outside the CDR3, taken from reference TRBV5-1 and TRBJ1-1): KAGVTQTPRYLIKTRGQQVTLSCSPISGHRSVSWYQQTPGQGLQFLFEYFSETQRNKGNFPGRFSGRQFSNSRSEMNVSTLELGDSALYLCASSTGQGDSEAFFGQGTRLTVV.

This clonotype occurred a few times. The chain couples TRBV7-2 to TRBJ2-3, with 8 positions matching TRBD1. V was pared by 2 bases and J by 3 bases, with 1 base of the junction left unmatched. The CDR3 is 14 amino acids. CDR1 and CDR2 from the germline V gene are SGHTA and FQGNSA. The CDR3: CASSLQGATDTQYF. The CDR3 DNA reads TGTGCCAGCAGCTTACAGGGGGCGACAGATACGCAGTATTTT.

This chain connects TRBV20-1 to TRBJ2-1; the match to TRBD2 covers 8 bases. The CDR3 covers 18 residues. Looked up from germline, CDR1 is DFQATT and CDR2 is SNEGSKA (reference sequence). After removal of 0 bases from V and 8 bases from J, the junction contained 18 bases not matched to a gene. The CDR3 sequence is CSARDRHRSGIREDEQFF. The CDR3 DNA is TGCAGTGCTAGAGACCGACATCGTAGCGGGATAAGAGAGGATGAGCAGTTCTTC.